These 26 T cell receptor beta chains were all obtained from the same sample, sequenced in a study of identical twins. TCRdb re-called the 5' RACE reads through MiXCR, storing one row per CDR3 protein. The sample yields fewer than 650,000 distinct CDR3 sequences, 9.6% seen once. These data are also associated with another study on yellow fever vaccine responses in identical twins.

Sequencing input: PBMCs. The receptors derive from a woman between 18 and 30 years old in good health.

V and J are TRBV29-1 and TRBJ2-7, with 8 bases aligning to TRBD1. Germline V gives CDR1 SQVTM, CDR2 ANQGSEA. The CDR3 has 13 amino acids. The V segment lost 1 base and the J segment 5 bases; nucleotides outside the gene matches: 4. DNA for the CDR3: TGCAGCGTTGAAGGAGGACAGGGCGACGAGCAGTACTTC. Translation: CSVEGGQGDEQYF.

The chain carries TRBV7-8 and TRBJ2-1, with 12 bases that match TRBD2. The CDR3 runs to 16 residues. Germline-derived CDR1 and CDR2 are SGHVS and FQNEAQ. V lost 5 bases and J lost 4; bases outside the gene matches: 6. CDR3 bases: TGTGCCAGCAGCCCTGGGACTAGCGGGTTATACAATGAGCAGTTCTTC. Its translation is CASSPGTSGLYNEQFF.

By sample share, this clonotype is medium-sized (0.01 to 0.1%). The genes are TRBV4-2 and TRBJ2-7; TRBD2 aligns across 10 bases. The V gene's germline CDR1 is LGHNA and CDR2 YNFKEQ. The length of the CDR3 is 16 residues. V shed 0 bases and J 4 bases; nucleotides not matched to a gene: 6. CDR3 nucleotide sequence: TGTGCCAGCAGCCAAGAGGGGACTAGCGAACCTTACGAGCAGTACTTC. As protein: CASSQEGTSEPYEQYF.

This clonotype was seen many times. The chain carries TRBV5-1 and TRBJ2-1; TRBD2 matches 10 bases. Germline V CDR1 and CDR2: SGHRS, YFSETQ. The CDR3 has 18 residues. The J segment lost 8 bases and the V segment lost 5 bases, leaving 19 bases of the junction unmatched. The CDR3 protein is CASSPRQPVGLAADEQFF. DNA for the CDR3: TGCGCCAGCAGTCCACGCCAACCTGTAGGACTAGCGGCGGATGAGCAGTTCTTC.

Turning to this clonotype: A single base separates this from a much larger clone, so it may be a read error. The V and J genes are TRBV5-5 and TRBJ1-5; D is ambiguous. The CDR3 loop spans 13 amino acids. V was clipped by 1 base and J by 0 bases, with 2 bases between them. Per the germline V gene, CDR1 is SGHKS and CDR2 is YYEKEE (reference sequence). Here the CDR3 reads CASSLHSNQPQHF. The CDR3 DNA reads as TGTGCCAGCAGCTTGCATAGCAATCAGCCCCAGCATTTT.

V is TRBV9 and J is TRBJ2-1; perhaps D is TRBD1 or TRBD2 (6 bases each). CDR1 SGDLS and CDR2 YYNGEE come from the germline V gene. The ends were cut back, 3 bases at V and 9 bases at J, with 13 bases in the middle. This CDR3 is 13 amino acids long. CDR3: CASSGLGGGEQFF. CDR3 bases: TGTGCCAGCAGCGGGCTGGGGGGCGGTGAGCAGTTCTTC.

This chain connects TRBV27 to TRBJ2-3; 9 nucleotides line up with TRBD2. This CDR3 comprises 15 residues. J lost 6 bases, V lost 4 bases, and 8 bases had no gene match. Looked up from germline, CDR1 is MNHEY and CDR2 is SMNVEV (reference sequence). CDR3 DNA sequence: TGTGCCAGCAGTTCGGGCGGGAGGGCCTCTGATACGCAGTATTTT. Translated: CASSSGGRASDTQYF.

This clonotype was counted at least ten times. J is TRBJ1-2 and V is TRBV12-3 or TRBV12-4, with 9 bases matching TRBD1. Trimming at V came to 6 bases and at J to 7 bases, leaving 9 bases not matched to a gene. The CDR3 loop spans 14 amino acids. For the CDR3, the DNA is TGTGCCAGCAGAACTGGGACAGGGTTTGGTGGCTACACCTTC. Its protein is CASRTGTGFGGYTF.

The V and J genes are TRBV12-3 or TRBV12-4 and TRBJ2-7; no firm D call. V was clipped by 1 base and J by 2 bases, with 15 bases between them. The CDR3 loop spans 16 amino acids. The CDR3 loop is CASSLGTLSGTYEQYF. CDR3 DNA sequence: TGTGCCAGCAGTTTAGGGACCTTAAGTGGGACCTACGAGCAGTACTTC.

This clonotype was counted many times. V is TRBV7-8 and J is TRBJ2-7; possible D gene TRBD1, 6 bases. The CDR3 contains 14 residues. V lost 5 bases, J lost 6 bases, and 17 bases lay in between. The V gene's germline CDR1 is SGHVS and CDR2 FQNEAQ. The DNA for the CDR3 is TGTGCCAGCAGCCAAAGAAGGACAGCCACCGAGCAGTACTTC. This encodes CASSQRRTATEQYF.

This clonotype was seen repeatedly, ten times or more. CDR3 protein: CASSLEGTALNTEAFF. DNA of the CDR3: TGTGCCAGCAGCTTGGAGGGGACAGCGCTGAACACTGAAGCTTTCTTT. The chain is built from TRBV5-5 and TRBJ1-1; 7 bases are shared with TRBD1. V dropped 0 bases and J dropped 0; count of bases not matched to a gene: 5. The CDR3 contains 16 residues. CDR1 SGHKS and CDR2 YYEKEE come from the germline V gene (reference sequence).

This clonotype was recorded many times. This chain uses TRBV2 with TRBJ2-7; D perhaps matches TRBD1 (6 bases). Germline CDR1 reads SNHLY; CDR2 reads FYNNEI. V lost 4 bases, J lost 2 bases, and 9 bases lay in between. This CDR3 contains 13 residues. The CDR3 region is CASSAGTTYEQYF. CDR3 nucleotide sequence: TGTGCCAGCAGTGCCGGGACAACCTACGAGCAGTACTTC.

This rearrangement joins TRBV6-1 to TRBJ2-1; 7 positions match TRBD2. Losses at the gene ends were 10 bases for V and 6 bases for J; bases not matched to a gene: 15. The CDR3 is made up of 15 amino acids. Germline CDR1 MNHNS, CDR2 SASEGT. The CDR3 spells CATRGGQTESNEQFF. DNA of the CDR3: TGTGCCACCCGGGGAGGGCAAACGGAGTCCAATGAGCAGTTCTTC.

The chain combines TRBV3-1 with TRBJ2-7; 8 bases line up with TRBD1. The germline V gene has CDR1 LGHDT and CDR2 YNNKEL (reference sequence). V lost 4 bases, J lost 5 bases, and 7 bases stayed unmatched. The CDR3 is 14 residues long. The CDR3 DNA reads as TGTGCCAGCAGCCGATATATGACAGGGGACGAGCAGTACTTC. Amino acids: CASSRYMTGDEQYF.

This clonotype has ten or more counts. This chain connects TRBV7-2 to TRBJ1-4; TRBD1 matches at 7 bases. Germline CDR1 and CDR2: SGHTA and FQGNSA. This CDR3 is built from 17 residues. Trimming removed 5 bases from V and 1 base from J; junction bases left unmatched: 10. The CDR3 protein is CASSPRQGRITNEKLFF. CDR3 coding DNA: TGTGCCAGCAGCCCGAGACAGGGTAGAATAACTAATGAAAAACTGTTTTTT.

This clonotype was observed a few times. The V call is TRBV29-1, the J call TRBJ2-7; 11 bases align to TRBD2. V trimming: 5 bases; J trimming: 7 bases; junction bases outside the gene matches: 7. CDR1 and CDR2 (germline): SQVTM, ANQGSEA. The CDR3 has 13 residues. CDR3 DNA sequence: TGCAGCGTTATAAGGCTAGCGGGAGGTGAGCAGTACTTC. It codes for CSVIRLAGGEQYF.

The V gene is TRBV10-2, the J gene TRBJ2-3; 11 bases align to TRBD2. The trim removed 6 bases at V and 2 bases at J, leaving 7 bases unmatched. The germline V gene encodes CDR1 WSHSY and CDR2 SAAADI. The CDR3 is 16 amino acids. CDR3 DNA: TGCGCCAGCAGCCCGGGACTAGCGGACCCCACAGATACGCAGTATTTT. Translated, it gives CASSPGLADPTDTQYF.

This clonotype was detected only a few times. V and J are TRBV18 and TRBJ2-5; possible D gene TRBD1, 6 bases. The CDR3 extends over 15 amino acids. The germline gives CDR1 KGHSH, CDR2 LQKENI. Trimming cost V 3 bases and J 1 base, with 12 bases left between them. CDR3 DNA sequence: TGTGCCAGCTCACCGCTAGGACAGCCCCAAGAGACCCAGTACTTC. Translation gives CASSPLGQPQETQYF. The variable domain in full, completed from reference TRBV18 and TRBJ2-5, reads NAGVMQNPRHLVRRRGQEARLRCSPMKGHSHVYWYRQLPEEGLKFMVYLQKENIIDESGMPKERFSAEFPKEGPSILRIQQVVRGDSAAYFCASSPLGQPQETQYFGPGTRLLVL.

This clonotype was picked up many times. CDR3 residues: CASSLELAGAPGEQFF. The CDR3 DNA reads as TGTGCCAGCAGCCTAGAACTAGCGGGAGCACCGGGTGAGCAGTTCTTC. The chain uses TRBV4-2 and TRBJ2-1; TRBD2 matches at 11 bases. The ends lost 4 bases at V and 9 bases at J; junction bases unmatched: 11. Germline V gives CDR1 LGHNA, CDR2 YNFKEQ. The CDR3 contains 16 residues.

This clonotype was seen at least ten times. The chain employs TRBV4-3 and TRBJ1-2; D ambiguous. The ends were cut back, 1 base at V and 13 bases at J, with 19 bases in the middle. The CDR3 contains 14 residues. Germline V gene sequence: CDR1 LGHNA, CDR2 YSLEER. The CDR3 DNA reads TGCGCCAGCAGCCAAGTTCCGGAGGAAATTTCCCCCACCTTC. Its translation: CASSQVPEEISPTF.

The table lists this clonotype with many counts. The CDR3 loop is CSARGLAFHNEQFF. The CDR3, as DNA: TGCAGTGCTAGGGGCCTAGCGTTCCACAATGAGCAGTTCTTC. V is TRBV20-1 and J is TRBJ2-1; a possible D gene is TRBD2 (6 bases). There are 14 residues in the CDR3. Germline CDR1 DFQATT, CDR2 SNEGSKA (reference sequence). V lost 3 bases and J lost 5, with 14 bases in between.

The CDR3 bases are TGCAGTTCCCTTAAGGACAGGGGTAGGAATGAGCAGTTCTTC. This translates into CSSLKDRGRNEQFF. V is TRBV20-1 and J is TRBJ2-1, with 9 bases fitting TRBD1. After removal of 8 bases from V and 7 bases from J, the junction contained 12 bases not matched to a gene. Germline lookup yields CDR1 DFQATT and CDR2 SNEGSKA (reference sequence). There are 14 residues in the CDR3.

The V gene is TRBV29-1, the J gene TRBJ2-1, with D tentatively TRBD2 (6 bases). The CDR3 covers 14 residues. The germline V gene encodes CDR1 SQVTM and CDR2 ANQGSEA. Deletions cut 6 bases from V and 1 base from J, with 13 bases between. CDR3 sequence (DNA): TGCAGCGTCCAGCGCAGCGGGTCCTACAATGAGCAGTTCTTC. This encodes CSVQRSGSYNEQFF.

This clonotype was counted ten times or more. The V gene is TRBV4-1, the J gene TRBJ2-3, with TRBD2 identical over 11 bases. The CDR3 loop spans 17 amino acids. Trimming removed 1 base from V and 0 bases from J; junction bases left unmatched: 3. CDR1 is MGHRA, CDR2 YSYEKL, per germline. Written as DNA, the CDR3 is TGCGCCAGCAGCCAAGGCCTAGCGGGGGGAAGCACAGATACGCAGTATTTT. Its translation: CASSQGLAGGSTDTQYF.

The DNA of the CDR3 is TGTGCCAGCAGCCAATACGGGACTAGCGGGAGGAACAATGAGCAGTTCTTC. As protein: CASSQYGTSGRNNEQFF. V is TRBV3-1 and J is TRBJ2-1, with TRBD2 matching 15 bases. From germline, CDR1 is LGHDT and CDR2 YNNKEL (reference sequence). The V segment lost 2 bases and the J segment 5 bases; nucleotides outside the gene matches: 4. CDR3 size: 17 residues.

This clonotype was recorded many times. V gene TRBV29-1 combines with J gene TRBJ1-2; D not resolved. Deletions cut 1 base from V and 0 bases from J, with 6 bases between. Germline-derived CDR1 and CDR2 are SQVTM and ANQGSEA. The length of the CDR3 is 13 residues. The DNA for the CDR3 is TGCAGCGTTGAAGTCGCAGCTAACTATGGCTACACCTTC. Encoded protein: CSVEVAANYGYTF.